This TCR beta chain was sequenced during a study of shared clonotypes between healthy human individuals. Several immunoSEQ 96-well plates shared each subset's DNA, each plate a replicate. Data came from immunoSEQ multiplex PCR; TCRdb stores just in-frame clones and leaves some out. This table has about 490,000 clones, roughly 78% appearing once. The CDR3 covers 15 residues. Trimming cost V 6 bases and J 0 bases, with 12 bases left between them. CDR1 MDHEN and CDR2 SYDVKM come from the germline V gene. Specimen: PBMCs. J is TRBJ1-3 and V is TRBV28; TRBD1 might be the D (5 bases). This receptor was identified in a woman aged 40 to 50 in good health. Some clones in this sample may be carry-over from other donors' samples. CDR3 loop: CASRRRGHSGNTIYF. In DNA, the CDR3 is TGTGCCAGCAGGAGACGGGGCCACTCTGGAAACACCATATATTTT.